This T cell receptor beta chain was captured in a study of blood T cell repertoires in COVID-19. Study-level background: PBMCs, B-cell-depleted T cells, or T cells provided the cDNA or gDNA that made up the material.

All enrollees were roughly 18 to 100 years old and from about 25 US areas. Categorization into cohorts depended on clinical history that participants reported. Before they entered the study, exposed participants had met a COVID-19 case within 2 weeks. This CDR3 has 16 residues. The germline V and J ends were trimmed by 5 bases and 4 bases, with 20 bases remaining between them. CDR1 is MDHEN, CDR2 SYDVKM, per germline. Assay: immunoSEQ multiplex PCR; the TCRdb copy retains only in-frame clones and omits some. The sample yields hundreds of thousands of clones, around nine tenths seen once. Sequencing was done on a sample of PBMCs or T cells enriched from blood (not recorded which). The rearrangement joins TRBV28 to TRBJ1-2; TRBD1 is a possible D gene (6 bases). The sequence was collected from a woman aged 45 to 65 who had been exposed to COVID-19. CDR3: CASSEPTGSGRYGYTF. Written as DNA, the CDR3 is TGTGCCAGCAGTGAACCTACAGGGTCTGGTCGCTATGGCTACACCTTC.